The T cell receptor beta chain described here comes from a study of T cells in Graves' hyperthyroidism and ophthalmopathy. Study-wide results and limits: Ophthalmopathy could be told apart from stable hyperthyroidism with a 13 V-J model. Before onset, ophthalmopathy was predicted by the model a median approximately 6.6 months earlier.

This clonotype has a count of ten or more. Antigen specificity is unknown. Patients with uncontrolled infections, other autoimmune diseases, pregnancy or lactation were excluded. Amplified regions were TCR beta CDR3 sequences from RNA transcripts. HTBI primers drove first-round RT-PCR of the TCR CDR3. TCRdb passed the multiplex PCR reads through MiXCR, listing each CDR3 protein once. The sample lists around 580,000 distinct CDR3 sequences, approximately 44% occurring once. Germline values: CDR1 DFQATT, CDR2 SNEGSKA (reference sequence). Trimming took 2 bases from V and 7 from J, leaving 9 bases between them. The CDR3 extends over 13 amino acids.

This receptor was identified in a woman between 18 and 29 years old with Graves' hyperthyroidism. The sequenced material came from peripheral blood or thyroid tissue (not recorded which). V gene TRBV20-1 combines with J gene TRBJ2-6; D is unresolved. DNA of the CDR3: TGCAGTGCTAGACGGCCAGGTGCCAACGTCCTGACTTTC. Its protein product is CSARRPGANVLTF.